What follows are 27 T cell receptor beta chains derived from one specimen sequenced in a study of blood T cells in healthy people across ages. A second 7 to 11 cycle PCR used barcoded and J-beta primers. TCRdb fed the 5' RACE reads into MiXCR, producing one record per CDR3 protein. This table holds around 790,000 distinct CDR3 sequences, around 43% found once. What was sequenced was blood. The receptor source for this set is a man between 60 and 75 years old in good health.

The rearrangement joins TRBV29-1 to TRBJ2-7; D not resolved. The CDR3 loop spans 11 amino acids. Trimming stripped 6 bases from V and 7 bases from J, with 13 bases between. Per germline, CDR1 SQVTM and CDR2 ANQGSEA. The CDR3 loop is CSVPQTTEQYF. For the CDR3, the DNA is TGCAGCGTCCCTCAAACAACTGAGCAGTACTTC.

This clonotype occurred a few times. CDR3 in DNA: TGCAGTGCTATAGAGAGAGCCCGCTACGAGCAGTACTTC. This gives the protein CSAIERARYEQYF. The chain links TRBV20-1 to TRBJ2-7; D remains unclear. Trimming left V 4 bases short and J 3 bases short, with 13 bases between. This CDR3 has 13 amino acids. From germline, CDR1 is DFQATT and CDR2 SNEGSKA (reference sequence).

The V gene is TRBV25-1, the J gene TRBJ2-5; TRBD1 aligns across 7 bases. The germline gives CDR1 MGHDK, CDR2 SYGVNS. The CDR3 is 15 residues long. J lost 2 bases, V lost 1 base, and 4 bases had no gene match. Here the CDR3 reads CASSEFGTAQETQYF. CDR3 nucleotides: TGTGCCAGCAGTGAATTTGGGACAGCGCAAGAGACCCAGTACTTC.

This chain uses TRBV7-2 with TRBJ2-3; 13 bases match TRBD2. The ends lost 1 base at V and 2 bases at J; junction bases unmatched: 3. The CDR3 runs to 17 residues. The V gene's germline CDR1 is SGHTA and CDR2 FQGNSA. In nucleotides, the CDR3 is TGTGCCAGCAGCTTAGTGGGACTAGCGGGGATCACAGATACGCAGTATTTT. Amino acids: CASSLVGLAGITDTQYF.

This chain joins TRBV7-2 and TRBJ2-7; tentatively, D is TRBD1 (6 bases). Trimming removed 1 base at V and 12 bases at J, with 16 bases between. This CDR3 is 13 amino acids long. Germline V gene sequence: CDR1 SGHTA, CDR2 FQGNSA. CDR3 DNA: TGTGCCAGCAGCTTAGGCATGACAGGACGAGCGTACTTC. Amino acids: CASSLGMTGRAYF. Full variable domain (outside the CDR3, taken from reference TRBV7-2 and TRBJ2-7): GAGVSQSPSNKVTEKGKDVELRCDPISGHTALYWYRQSLGQGLEFLIYFQGNSAPDKSGLPSDRFSAERTGGSVSTLTIQRTQQEDSAVYLCASSLGMTGRAYFGPGTRLTVT.

The chain has TRBV30 and TRBJ1-1; the D is unclear. V was pared by 2 bases and J by 5 bases, with 12 bases between. CDR3 length equals 13 residues. CDR1 is GTSNPN and CDR2 is SVGIG in the germline V gene (reference sequence). CDR3 sequence: CAWSPPSWTEAFF. DNA for the CDR3: TGTGCCTGGAGTCCACCCTCATGGACTGAAGCTTTCTTT.

The V call is TRBV6-5, the J call TRBJ2-7; the D gene is possibly TRBD1 (6 bases). Trimming pared 0 bases from V and 3 bases from J, leaving 12 bases between. This CDR3 is 15 amino acids long. Germline CDR1 MNHEY, CDR2 SVGAGI. DNA for the CDR3: TGTGCCAGCAGTTACTCGGCAACAGGGTTCTACGAGCAGTACTTC. It encodes CASSYSATGFYEQYF.

The CDR3 sequence is CASSPSHQGANNEQYF. Written as DNA, the CDR3 is TGCGCCAGCAGCCCCTCGCACCAGGGGGCTAACAATGAGCAGTACTTC. The chain uses TRBV4-3 and TRBJ2-5; 8 bases agree with TRBD1. With V trimmed by 4 bases and J by 11 bases, 18 bases remained unmatched. Germline CDR1 and CDR2: LGHNA and YSLEER. The CDR3 runs 16 residues.

The J gene is TRBJ2-3, the V gene TRBV7-9; TRBD1 matches at 9 bases. The germline CDR1 and CDR2 sequences are SEHNR and FQNEAQ (reference sequence). After removal of 0 bases from V and 1 base from J, the junction contained 8 bases not matched to a gene. The CDR3 length is 18 residues. This CDR3 is CASSLAPRTGVGTDTQYF. The CDR3 DNA sequence: TGTGCCAGCAGCTTAGCGCCTAGGACAGGGGTCGGCACAGATACGCAGTATTTT.

The chain carries TRBV6-6 and TRBJ1-1; 9 bases match TRBD1. The CDR3 sequence is 15 residues long. Germline V CDR1 and CDR2: MNHNY, SVGAGI (reference sequence). V lost 6 bases and J lost 6; bases outside the gene matches: 11. CDR3 bases: TGTGCCAGCAGGGGGCGGACAGGGGAGGAGGCTGAAGCTTTCTTT. Encoded protein: CASRGRTGEEAEAFF.

This chain uses TRBV12-3 or TRBV12-4 with TRBJ2-7; weak D call: TRBD2 (5 bases). This CDR3 has 16 amino acids. V lost 2 bases and J lost 4, with 18 bases in between. The CDR3 protein is CASSLTGSLGQYEQYF. CDR3 nucleotide sequence: TGTGCCAGCAGTTTAACGGGATCCCTAGGCCAGTACGAGCAGTACTTC.

This clonotype was seen ten or more times. The chain is built from TRBV4-3 and TRBJ2-4, with D possibly matching TRBD2 (5 bases). V shed 5 bases and J shed 7 bases, with 12 bases lying between them. Germline V gene data show CDR1 as LGHNA and CDR2 as YSLEER. This CDR3 is built from 13 residues. CDR3 residues: CASSGSRGNIQYF. The DNA for the CDR3 is TGCGCCAGCAGCGGGAGCCGAGGGAACATTCAGTACTTC.

This sequence joins TRBV6-8 and TRBJ2-1; tentatively, D is TRBD2 (7 bases). The closer fit of TRBJ2-7 to the DNA end suggests the J call may be wrong. Germline loops: CDR1 MNHGY, CDR2 SAAAGT. There are 11 residues in the CDR3. CDR3 bases: TGTGCCAGCCGGGGGGACAATGAGCAGTACTTC. Translation: CASRGDNEQYF.

V and J are TRBV24-1 and TRBJ2-4; D gene uncertain. Germline V gene data show CDR1 as KGHDR and CDR2 as SFDVKD. This CDR3 comprises 13 residues. V was clipped by 4 bases and J by 9 bases, with 12 bases between them. The DNA for the CDR3 is TGTGCCACCAGTGACCCGACCCGGGCCATTCAGTACTTC. Its translation is CATSDPTRAIQYF.

The chain couples TRBV28 to TRBJ1-5; D might be TRBD1 (5 bases). V lost 6 bases to trimming and J lost 9 bases, with 15 bases between them. There are 13 residues in the CDR3. Germline CDR1 and CDR2: MDHEN and SYDVKM. The CDR3 reads CASRRGGQRPQHF. The CDR3 DNA is TGTGCCAGCAGGAGGGGAGGGCAGCGGCCCCAGCATTTT.

This chain links TRBV20-1 with TRBJ2-3; 9 positions agree with TRBD2. The V gene's germline CDR1 is DFQATT and CDR2 SNEGSKA (reference sequence). The ends lost 4 bases at V and 5 bases at J; junction bases unmatched: 10. The CDR3 extends over 15 amino acids. CDR3: CSATSGDRVVDTQYF. As DNA, the CDR3 is TGCAGTGCTACTAGCGGGGACCGGGTAGTAGATACGCAGTATTTT.

This rearrangement joins TRBV9 to TRBJ2-6, with D unclear. Per germline, CDR1 SGDLS and CDR2 YYNGEE. The CDR3 runs to 16 residues. Trimming took off 1 base at V and 0 bases at J, with 8 bases between the two ends. The CDR3 here is CASSVPRNSGANVLTF. The DNA for the CDR3 is TGTGCCAGCAGCGTACCTCGAAACTCTGGGGCCAACGTCCTGACTTTC.

The rearrangement joins TRBV2 to TRBJ1-2; 7 bases are shared with TRBD1. Germline assignment: CDR1 SNHLY and CDR2 FYNNEI. The CDR3 is 15 amino acids. J gave up 0 bases and V 5 bases, and 6 bases lay outside the gene matches. The CDR3 reads CASSRSGQTNYGYTF. In DNA, the CDR3 is TGTGCCAGCAGTAGATCGGGACAGACTAACTATGGCTACACCTTC.

This clonotype has just one count. V is TRBV4-1 and J is TRBJ2-5; no firm D call. The germline CDR1 and CDR2 sequences are MGHRA and YSYEKL. V dropped 6 bases and J dropped 2 bases, with 13 bases sitting between them. This CDR3 region has 14 residues. The CDR3 bases are TGCGCCAGCAGTCTAGGACCCATTCAAGAGACCCAGTACTTC. This codes for CASSLGPIQETQYF.

The genes are TRBV7-6 and TRBJ2-7; 11 nucleotides line up with TRBD2. The CDR3 totals 16 residues. The germline V gene has CDR1 SGHVS and CDR2 FNYEAQ. V dropped 5 bases and J dropped 5; count of bases not matched to a gene: 11. CDR3 DNA sequence: TGTGCCAGCAGCCCCCGACTAGCGGGGTCGCTCGACGAGCAGTACTTC. Protein sequence: CASSPRLAGSLDEQYF.

In its sample, this clonotype was seen a few times. The chain combines TRBV4-3 with TRBJ2-1; the D is unclear. CDR1 and CDR2 from the germline V gene are LGHNA and YSLEER. The CDR3 has 16 residues. V lost 4 bases and J lost 0, with 13 bases in between. The CDR3 DNA sequence: TGCGCCAGCAGCCCCCAGAGGAGCGCCTCCTACAATGAGCAGTTCTTC. It is translated as CASSPQRSASYNEQFF.

The sample holds many counts of this clonotype. The rearrangement links TRBV7-2 to TRBJ2-7; D perhaps matches TRBD1 (5 bases). The CDR3 has 12 amino acids. Trimming took off 3 bases at V and 6 bases at J, with 9 bases between the two ends. In germline, CDR1 is SGHTA, CDR2 FQGNSA. CDR3 region: CASSLGRAEQYF. The DNA for the CDR3 is TGTGCCAGCAGCTTGGGCAGGGCCGAGCAGTACTTC. The whole variable domain, filled in from reference TRBV7-2 and TRBJ2-7, reads GAGVSQSPSNKVTEKGKDVELRCDPISGHTALYWYRQSLGQGLEFLIYFQGNSAPDKSGLPSDRFSAERTGGSVSTLTIQRTQQEDSAVYLCASSLGRAEQYFGPGTRLTVT.

V usage is TRBV27 and J usage is TRBJ1-4; unclear D gene. The CDR3 loop spans 16 amino acids. In germline, CDR1 is MNHEY, CDR2 SMNVEV (reference sequence). V lost 8 bases to trimming and J lost 0 bases, with 16 bases between them. In nucleotides, the CDR3 is TGTGCCAGCGGAAATTATAGGAGCGCAACTAATGAAAAACTGTTTTTT. Protein product: CASGNYRSATNEKLFF.

This clonotype showed up just a few times. The gene calls are TRBV12-3 or TRBV12-4 and TRBJ1-6, with unresolved D. Trimming removed 5 bases from V and 10 bases from J, with 12 bases in between. The CDR3 is 13 amino acids. In nucleotides, the CDR3 is TGTGCCAGCAGTCAACAATCTAACTCACCCCTCCACTTT. It is translated as CASSQQSNSPLHF.

This clonotype was counted only a few times. This chain connects TRBV6-2 or TRBV6-3 to TRBJ2-2, with D unresolved. The V and J ends lost 2 bases and 1 base respectively, with 11 bases between them. CDR3 size: 16 residues. The germline V gene has CDR1 MNHEY and CDR2 SVGEGT. CDR3 nucleotides: TGTGCCAGCAGTTACCAACAGCCCTTGAACACCGGGGAGCTGTTTTTT. This gives the protein CASSYQQPLNTGELFF.

As regards this clonotype: With a much larger clone just one base away, this may be a read error. The rearrangement joins TRBV4-3 to TRBJ2-5, with D maybe TRBD1 (5 bases). Trimming took off 1 base at V and 5 bases at J, with 11 bases between the two ends. The CDR3 contains 14 residues. Germline lookup yields CDR1 LGHNA and CDR2 YSLEER. CDR3 nucleotide sequence: TGCGCCAGCAGCCAAGCAAGGGGTCGGGAGACCCAGTACTTC. It translates to CASSQARGRETQYF.

In this sample, this clonotype turned up a few times. A much larger clone lies a single base off, so this may be a read error. The chain is built from TRBV29-1 and TRBJ2-7; perhaps TRBD1 as D (8 bases). Germline V gives CDR1 SQVTM, CDR2 ANQGSEA. The CDR3 runs 11 residues. Trimming stripped 6 bases from V and 7 bases from J, with 13 bases between. This CDR3 reads CSVHRGGEQYF. CDR3 in DNA: TGCAGCGTCCACAGGGGGGGTGAGCAGTACTTC.